These T cell receptor beta chains were read from a single sample in a study of lymphopenia after photon versus proton radiotherapy. Using immunoSEQ multiplex PCR, the repertoire was profiled, and TCRdb retains in-frame clones only, with some absent. The profile shows under 20,000 clones, 92% of them singletons. The source was peripheral blood, collected from a patient treated with photon-based radiotherapy. These receptors all come from a woman aged 40 to 50 with cholangiocarcinoma. Both conserved end residues are part of each CDR3. D genes are given only for firm matches. Clone sizes are given selectively: once, few, many, or a class where the clone is expanded.

V gene	J gene	clone size	CDR3 length	D gene	CDR3 protein	CDR3 DNA
TRBV30	TRBJ1-2	.	14	TRBD1	CAWTVTGVTYGYTF	TGTGCCTGGACCGTGACAGGGGTTACTTATGGCTACACCTTC
TRBV11-3	TRBJ2-7	once	15	TRBD1	CASSHGTGGVYEQYF	TGTGCCAGCAGCCATGGGACAGGGGGCGTTTACGAGCAGTACTTC
TRBV7-2	TRBJ2-2	.	16	TRBD1	CASRQSGTGGTGELFF	TGTGCCAGCAGACAATCCGGGACAGGTGGCACCGGGGAGCTGTTTTTT
TRBV7-4	TRBJ1-2	.	15	TRBD1	CASSFPGQEIYGYTF	TGTGCCAGCAGCTTCCCGGGACAGGAGATCTATGGCTACACCTTC
TRBV10-2	TRBJ2-3	.	15	.	CASSGGFRGTDTQYF	TGCGCCAGCAGTGGGGGATTCCGAGGCACAGATACGCAGTATTTT
TRBV18	TRBJ1-1	once	15	TRBD1	CASSSGTGLNTEAFF	TGTGCCAGCTCATCAGGGACAGGATTGAACACTGAAGCTTTCTTT
TRBV9	TRBJ2-3	.	14	.	CASTAGYSTDTQYF	TGTGCCAGCACCGCAGGCTACAGCACAGATACGCAGTATTTT
TRBV6-5	TRBJ1-1	.	15	.	CASSYSMAGMSEAFF	TGTGCCAGCAGTTACTCGATGGCAGGGATGTCTGAAGCTTTCTTT
TRBV28	TRBJ1-6	once	15	.	CASSSPQGGNSPLHF	TGTGCCAGCAGTTCGCCCCAGGGAGGGAATTCACCCCTCCACTTT
TRBV6-1	TRBJ2-7	.	16	.	CASSEAGQRSSYEQYF	TGTGCCAGCAGTGAAGCCGGACAGCGGAGCTCCTACGAGCAGTACTTC
TRBV4-2	TRBJ2-2	.	21	.	CASSPSRGGIGGLQGFGELFF	TGTGCCAGCAGCCCATCCCGGGGAGGTATCGGGGGACTCCAGGGTTTCGGGGAGCTGTTTTTT
TRBV19	TRBJ1-2	.	14	TRBD1	CASSFRDRGQGYTF	TGTGCCAGTAGTTTCCGGGACAGGGGGCAAGGCTACACCTTC
TRBV4-1	TRBJ1-2	.	15	.	CASSRVLGKVEGYTF	TGCGCCAGCAGCCGAGTACTAGGGAAGGTAGAGGGCTACACCTTC
TRBV6-4	TRBJ2-2	.	14	.	CASSPSRDTGELFF	TGTGCCAGCAGTCCATCGAGGGACACCGGGGAGCTGTTTTTT
TRBV10-1	TRBJ2-1	few	15	.	CASSDYQLGDNEQFF	TGCGCCAGCAGTGATTATCAGCTGGGGGACAATGAGCAGTTCTTC
TRBV5-1	TRBJ1-5	.	15	TRBD1	CASSLGQGPAQPQHF	TGCGCCAGCAGTCTTGGACAGGGCCCGGCTCAGCCCCAGCATTTT
TRBV7-9	TRBJ2-3	.	16	TRBD1	CASSLVGQGLTVTQYF	TGTGCCAGCAGCTTAGTCGGACAGGGCTTAACAGTTACGCAGTATTTT
TRBV11-2	TRBJ1-4	.	12	.	CASSWSNGELFF	TGTGCCAGCAGCTGGTCGAACGGGGAACTGTTTTTT
TRBV30	TRBJ1-1	.	13	.	CAWKAGVPSEAFF	TGTGCCTGGAAAGCAGGGGTCCCCTCCGAGGCTTTCTTT
TRBV28	TRBJ2-3	.	16	TRBD2	CASSFLAGPFQDTQYF	TGTGCCAGCAGTTTCCTAGCGGGACCTTTCCAAGATACGCAGTATTTT
TRBV6-1	TRBJ2-4	.	14	.	CASSERVAKNIQYF	TGTGCCAGCAGTGAACGGGTAGCCAAAAACATTCAGTACTTC
TRBV7-8	TRBJ1-5	.	18	.	CASSLAEPAGVSNQPQHF	TGTGCCAGCAGCTTAGCTGAGCCGGCAGGGGTCAGCAATCAGCCCCAGCATTTT
TRBV2	TRBJ1-6	few	14	.	CASRGDSNNSPLHF	TGTGCCAGCAGGGGTGACAGTAACAATTCACCCCTCCACTTT
TRBV5-1	TRBJ1-1	.	13	.	CASSAEGNTEAFF	TGCGCCAGCAGCGCGGAGGGGAACACTGAAGCTTTCTTT
TRBV2	TRBJ1-1	.	12	.	CASRVLNTEAFF	TGTGCCAGCAGAGTCCTGAACACTGAAGCTTTCTTT
TRBV11-3	TRBJ2-7	once	14	.	CASSRGGPTDEQYF	TGTGCCAGCAGTCGTGGAGGTCCCACTGACGAGCAGTACTTC
TRBV7-9	TRBJ1-5	.	14	TRBD1	CASSSDRGYQPQHF	TGTGCCAGCAGCTCGGACAGGGGGTATCAGCCCCAGCATTTT
TRBV6-4	TRBJ2-3	.	14	TRBD2	CASSAGTSGGPQYF	TGTGCCAGCAGTGCCGGGACTAGCGGGGGGCCCCAGTATTTT
TRBV19	TRBJ1-5	few	14	TRBD1	CASYRGSSGGAQHF	TGTGCCAGTTACAGGGGGAGTTCGGGCGGGGCCCAGCATTTT
TRBV9	TRBJ2-5	.	14	TRBD2	CASSGLAGEKTQYF	TGTGCCAGCAGCGGACTAGCGGGAGAAAAGACCCAGTACTTC
TRBV6-1	TRBJ1-3	.	15	.	CASRGARGAGDTIYF	TGTGCCAGCAGGGGGGCTCGAGGGGCTGGAGACACCATATATTTT
TRBV6-5	TRBJ1-1	.	15	.	CASSYSWQGNTEAFF	TGTGCCAGCAGTTACTCGTGGCAGGGGAACACTGAAGCTTTCTTT
TRBV28	TRBJ1-4	.	14	.	CASSFERVTEKLFF	TGTGCCAGCAGCTTCGAAAGGGTTACTGAAAAACTGTTTTTT
TRBV30	TRBJ2-2	.	14	TRBD1	CAWSSGQGIGELFF	TGTGCCTGGAGCTCGGGACAGGGGATCGGGGAGCTGTTTTTT
TRBV6-1	TRBJ1-1	.	12	.	CASSERGAEAFF	TGTGCCAGCAGTGAAAGGGGGGCTGAAGCTTTCTTT
TRBV19	TRBJ2-2	.	15	.	CASSIGRHNTGELFF	TGTGCCAGTAGTATAGGTAGACACAACACCGGGGAGCTGTTTTTT
TRBV27	TRBJ2-7	.	14	.	CARPLGGEIYEQYF	TGTGCCAGACCCTTGGGGGGCGAGATCTACGAGCAGTACTTC
TRBV6-1	TRBJ1-1	.	15	.	CASSEGSAYYTEAFF	TGTGCCAGCAGTGAAGGGTCAGCTTATTACACTGAAGCTTTCTTT
TRBV5-1	TRBJ1-1	.	14	.	CASSFVSLNTEAFF	TGCGCCAGCAGCTTTGTCAGTCTGAACACTGAAGCTTTCTTT
TRBV15	TRBJ2-7	.	18	.	CATSRAPRFAQNTYEQYF	TGTGCCACCAGCAGAGCGCCAAGATTCGCACAGAACACCTACGAGCAGTACTTC
TRBV28	TRBJ1-5	.	16	.	CASSPTGFIEDQPQHF	TGTGCCAGTAGTCCAACAGGTTTCATCGAAGATCAGCCCCAGCATTTT
TRBV27	TRBJ1-2	.	15	.	CASSLSNTASYGYTF	TGTGCCAGCAGTTTATCTAACACAGCATCTTATGGCTACACCTTC
TRBV10-3	TRBJ1-2	.	13	.	CAISESKDYGYTF	TGTGCCATCAGTGAGTCCAAGGACTATGGCTACACCTTC
TRBV18	TRBJ1-3	.	16	.	CASSTAGWSSGNTIYF	TGTGCCAGCTCAACGGCGGGATGGAGCTCTGGAAACACCATATATTTT
TRBV4-1	TRBJ1-1	.	16	.	CASSSREASGNTEAFF	TGCGCCAGCAGCTCTCGAGAAGCGTCAGGGAACACTGAAGCTTTCTTT
TRBV7-3	TRBJ2-1	.	14	TRBD2	CASSSGLVNNEQFF	TGTGCCAGCAGCTCAGGACTAGTTAACAATGAGCAGTTCTTC
TRBV7-6	TRBJ1-2	.	14	TRBD1	CASSPGQGNYGYTF	TGTGCCAGCAGCCCCGGACAGGGCAACTATGGCTACACCTTC
TRBV27	TRBJ1-1	.	21	TRBD1	CASSLYDLGVPGQTLGTEAFF	TGTGCCAGCAGTTTATACGATTTGGGGGTACCGGGACAGACTCTCGGCACTGAAGCTTTCTTT
TRBV6-6	TRBJ1-2	.	13	.	CASSPVGNYGYTF	TGTGCCAGCAGTCCAGTTGGTAACTATGGCTACACCTTC
TRBV28	TRBJ1-3	.	14	.	CASSPPGYGNTIYF	TGTGCCAGCAGTCCCCCGGGGTATGGAAACACCATATATTTT
TRBV9	TRBJ1-6	.	13	.	CASGGALNSPLHF	TGTGCCAGCGGGGGGGCTCTGAATTCACCCCTCCACTTT
TRBV29-1	TRBJ1-2	.	13	.	CSVEQGDGQGYTF	TGCAGCGTTGAACAGGGAGATGGGCAGGGCTACACCTTC
TRBV11-1	TRBJ2-5	.	16	TRBD2	CASSSPSGRGEETQYF	TGTGCCAGCAGCTCACCTAGCGGGAGAGGTGAAGAGACCCAGTACTTC
TRBV21-1	TRBJ1-3	.	18	.	CASSKTSRTGGTGNTIYF	TGTGCCAGCAGCAAGACGAGCAGGACAGGGGGCACCGGAAACACCATATATTTT